The text below deals with one T cell receptor (beta chain). Its antigen is not identified. The sample comes from a study of blood T cells in healthy people across ages. In germline, CDR1 is SGHTA, CDR2 FQGNSA. Between the trimmed V and J ends, which lost 5 bases and 2 bases, there was a span of 16 bases. The CDR3 runs to 16 residues. The second PCR ran roughly 6 to 11 cycles with a sample-barcoded 5' primer and J-beta primers. Researchers report that each sample yielded at least 2.5 million CDR3-containing paired-end reads. A single record per CDR3 protein comes from TCRdb applying MiXCR to the 5' RACE reads. This table has fewer than 2 million distinct CDR3 sequences, 35% to 50% appearing once. Findings and limits, study-wide: The recorded TCR beta diversity per million T cells decreased in a roughly linear manner with age.

Sequencing input: blood. This chain connects TRBV7-2 to TRBJ2-1; D unresolved. The TCR comes from a human donor in good health. The chain's CDR3 is CASSASPPIPYNEQFF. The CDR3 DNA reads as TGTGCCAGCAGCGCGAGTCCGCCGATACCCTACAATGAGCAGTTCTTC.